One sample yielded the 18 T cell receptor beta chains listed below, sequenced in a study of cytomegalovirus exposure and HLA in healthy donors. It was with 60 Vbeta and 13 Jbeta primers that the PCR ran. Method: immunoSEQ multiplex PCR; TCRdb's copy keeps in-frame clones and lacks some. The table has roughly 150,000 clones, roughly 80% seen once. Sample: PBMCs. The source of these receptors is a male donor in good health and CMV-seronegative.

This clone was seen only once. Other DNA sequences of this sample code for an identical CDR3. This chain connects TRBV18 to TRBJ2-6; 7 bases match TRBD1. Germline-derived CDR1 and CDR2 are KGHSH and LQKENI. The CDR3 loop spans 16 amino acids. V shed 6 bases and J 1 base; nucleotides not matched to a gene: 6. This CDR3 is CASSPDRASGANVLTF. The DNA of the CDR3 is TGTGCCAGCTCCCCCGACAGGGCTTCTGGGGCCAACGTCCTGACTTTC.

As to this clone: An end of the junction does not agree with germline; a read error may underlie this. V gene TRBV15 combines with J gene TRBJ2-1, with 8 positions matching TRBD1. There are 17 residues in the CDR3. Germline CDR1 LNHNV, CDR2 YYDKDF (reference sequence). CDR3 residues: CATSKGQAITTVDEQFF. CDR3 DNA: TGTGCCACCAGCAAGGGACAGGCAATAACAACGGTCGATGAGCAATTCTTC.

The V and J genes are TRBV10-3 and TRBJ1-3, with D possibly being TRBD1 (6 bases). The germline V gene encodes CDR1 ENHRY and CDR2 SYGVKD. V lost 4 bases to trimming and J lost 0 bases, with 16 bases between them. The CDR3 contains 17 residues. This CDR3 is CAISGETGSDSGNTIYF. CDR3 coding DNA: TGTGCCATCAGTGGGGAGACAGGATCAGACTCTGGAAACACCATATATTTT.

This rearrangement joins TRBV6-1 to TRBJ2-5; D is unresolved. Trimming took off 4 bases at V and 1 base at J, with 10 bases between the two ends. The germline gives CDR1 MNHNS, CDR2 SASEGT. The CDR3 consists of 14 residues. The CDR3 protein is CASSATPGQETQYF. Written as DNA, the CDR3 is TGTGCCAGCAGTGCGACCCCGGGCCAAGAGACCCAGTACTTC.

The chain carries TRBV4-2 and TRBJ2-5, with 12 bases lining up with TRBD1. The CDR3 covers 17 residues. The germline V gene has CDR1 LGHNA and CDR2 YNFKEQ. The ends lost 0 bases at V and 5 bases at J; junction bases unmatched: 7. CDR3 loop: CASSQDFGTGGRETQYF. For the CDR3, the DNA is TGTGCCAGCAGCCAAGATTTCGGGACAGGGGGCCGGGAGACCCAGTACTTC.

The gene calls are TRBV5-6 and TRBJ1-6; TRBD1 agrees at 9 bases. CDR3 length equals 16 residues. V gave up 4 bases and J gave up 7 bases; unmatched junction bases: 9. Looked up from germline, CDR1 is SGHDT and CDR2 is YYEEEE. The CDR3 is CASSRPGTGRNSPLHF. CDR3 sequence (DNA): TGTGCCAGCAGCCGGCCAGGGACAGGGAGAAATTCACCCCTCCACTTT.

V gene TRBV27 combines with J gene TRBJ1-2, with a tentative D call TRBD1 (5 bases). Germline values: CDR1 MNHEY, CDR2 SMNVEV (reference sequence). CDR3 length equals 15 residues. V lost 2 bases, J lost 4 bases, and 14 bases lay in between. The CDR3 spells CASSLNRLSPYGYTF. CDR3 sequence (DNA): TGTGCCAGCAGTTTAAACAGGCTATCCCCCTATGGCTACACCTTC.

This clone occurred once. The chain carries TRBV18 and TRBJ2-3; 8 bases are shared with TRBD2. From germline, CDR1 is KGHSH and CDR2 LQKENI. After removal of 5 bases from V and 2 bases from J, the junction contained 3 bases not matched to a gene. The CDR3 loop spans 14 amino acids. For the CDR3, the DNA is TGTGCCAGCTCAACACTAGCGGACACAGATACGCAGTATTTT. Translated, it gives CASSTLADTDTQYF.

This clone was found a few times. V and J are TRBV5-1 and TRBJ1-4; 7 positions match TRBD1. Trimming took 1 base from V and 4 from J; bases not matched to a gene: 4. Germline CDR1 and CDR2: SGHRS and YFSETQ. The CDR3 contains 15 residues. CDR3: CASSLLGQLNEKLFF. The CDR3 coding sequence is TGCGCCAGCAGCTTGCTGGGACAGCTTAATGAAAAACTGTTTTTT.

V usage is TRBV5-4 and J usage is TRBJ2-2; D might be TRBD1 (6 bases). Germline CDR1 SGHNT, CDR2 YYREEE (reference sequence). The CDR3 loop spans 17 amino acids. The V end was cut by 3 bases, the J end by 4 bases, with 19 bases between. CDR3 nucleotides: TGTGCCAGCAGCTCGACACTCCACTCCAGGGGCACCGGGGAGCTGTTTTTT. Amino acid sequence: CASSSTLHSRGTGELFF.

The J gene is TRBJ1-1, the V gene TRBV18; maybe TRBD1 (5 bases). Per germline, CDR1 KGHSH and CDR2 LQKENI. V was clipped by 5 bases and J by 10 bases, with 11 bases between them. The CDR3 is 11 amino acids. CDR3 nucleotide sequence: TGTGCCAGCTCATCGGGGGAGTTAGCTTTCTTT. Its translation is CASSSGELAFF.

The gene calls are TRBV19 and TRBJ1-5; tentatively, D is TRBD1 (6 bases). The ends were cut back, 10 bases at V and 4 bases at J, with 11 bases in the middle. The CDR3 length is 12 residues. CDR1 is LNHDA and CDR2 is SQIVND in the germline V gene (reference sequence). CDR3 DNA sequence: TGTGCCACAAGGGGGGGAAATCAGCCCCAGCATTTT. This encodes CATRGGNQPQHF. Looking up the rest from reference TRBV19 and TRBJ1-5 gives the full variable domain: DGGITQSPKYLFRKEGQNVTLSCEQNLNHDAMYWYRQDPGQGLRLIYYSQIVNDFQKGDIAEGYSVSREKKESFPLTVTSAQKNPTAFYLCATRGGNQPQHFGDGTRLSIL.

This clone has only a few counts. This sequence joins TRBV29-1 and TRBJ2-7, with TRBD2 as a possible D gene (6 bases). V was shortened by 6 bases and J by 7 bases, with 22 bases between the two germline ends. Germline V gene data show CDR1 as SQVTM and CDR2 as ANQGSEA. The CDR3 runs 14 residues. CDR3 protein: CSVVSSGRPGEQYF. Here the CDR3 DNA reads TGCAGCGTCGTATCGTCCGGGAGACCCGGAGAGCAGTACTTC.

Only one count was recorded for this clone. Other DNA sequences within the sample encode an identical CDR3. The gene calls are TRBV7-9 and TRBJ2-7; D remains unclear. Trimming pared 5 bases from V and 0 bases from J, leaving 5 bases between. Germline values: CDR1 SEHNR, CDR2 FQNEAQ (reference sequence). CDR3 length: 12 amino acids. The CDR3 spells CASSPSSYEQYF. CDR3 sequence (DNA): TGTGCCAGCAGCCCTAGCTCCTACGAGCAGTACTTC.

This chain uses TRBV7-6 with TRBJ2-5, with D possibly being TRBD2 (7 bases). Trimming left V 3 bases short and J 2 bases short, with 13 bases between. Germline V CDR1 and CDR2: SGHVS, FNYEAQ. The CDR3 contains 15 residues. The CDR3: CASSFGGARQETQYF. CDR3 DNA sequence: TGTGCCAGCAGCTTTGGGGGGGCTCGGCAAGAGACCCAGTACTTC.

The chain links TRBV4-3 to TRBJ1-4, with TRBD1 identical over 9 bases. The germline V gene encodes CDR1 LGHNA and CDR2 YSLEER. The CDR3 runs 16 residues. The V segment lost 4 bases and the J segment 4 bases; nucleotides outside the gene matches: 7. The CDR3 DNA reads as TGCGCCAGCAGCCTACAGCCGGGACAGGGTAATGAAAAACTGTTTTTT. It codes for CASSLQPGQGNEKLFF.

This sequence joins TRBV12-5 and TRBJ1-4; TRBD1 matches at 7 bases. CDR3 length equals 16 residues. Trimming removed 1 base from V and 4 bases from J; junction bases left unmatched: 6. Germline values: CDR1 LGHNT, CDR2 FRNRAP. This CDR3 is CASGLGTGRGNEKLFF. The CDR3 DNA is TGTGCTAGTGGTTTGGGGACAGGTCGGGGTAATGAAAAACTGTTTTTT.

The chain recombines TRBV27 with TRBJ1-3; no clear D gene. V was shortened by 2 bases and J by 1 base, with 6 bases between the two germline ends. Germline assignment: CDR1 MNHEY and CDR2 SMNVEV (reference sequence). The CDR3 is made up of 14 amino acids. CDR3: CASSLIPSGNTIYF. The CDR3 nucleotides read TGTGCCAGCAGTTTAATTCCGTCTGGAAACACCATATATTTT.